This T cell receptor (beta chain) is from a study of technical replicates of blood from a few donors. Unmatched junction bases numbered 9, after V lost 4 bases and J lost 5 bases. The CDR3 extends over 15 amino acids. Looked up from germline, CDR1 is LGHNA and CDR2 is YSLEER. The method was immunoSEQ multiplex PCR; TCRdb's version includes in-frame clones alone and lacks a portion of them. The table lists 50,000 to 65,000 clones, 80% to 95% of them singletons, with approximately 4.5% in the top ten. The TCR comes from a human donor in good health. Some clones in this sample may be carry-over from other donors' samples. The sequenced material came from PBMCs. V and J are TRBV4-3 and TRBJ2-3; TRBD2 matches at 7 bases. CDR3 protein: CASSREGLALDTQYF. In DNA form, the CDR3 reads TGCGCCAGCAGCCGGGAGGGGCTAGCCTTAGATACGCAGTATTTT.